This T cell receptor (beta chain) was sequenced in a study of blood T cell repertoires in COVID-19. Trimming cost V 2 bases and J 9 bases; bases outside gene matches: 3. Germline lookup yields CDR1 SGHDN and CDR2 FVKESK. The CDR3 loop spans 14 amino acids. Clones were sequenced by immunoSEQ multiplex PCR, and TCRdb holds only the in-frame ones, with some missing. The sample contains around 150,000 clones, approximately 73% of which appear only once. Sequenced input: peripheral blood. The TCR comes from a woman over 75 with acute or convalescent COVID-19. The chain links TRBV14 to TRBJ2-3; 12 positions agree with TRBD2. The CDR3 loop is CASSQLAGGLTQYF. For the CDR3, the DNA is TGTGCCAGCAGCCAACTAGCGGGGGGGCTCACGCAGTATTTT.